A selection of T cell receptor beta chains follows, all from one sample in a study of cytotoxic CD8 clonotypes in ibrutinib-treated CLL. The assay was immunoSEQ multiplex PCR, and TCRdb's table has in-frame clones only and misses some. The sample lists roughly 250,000 clones; 70% were seen once. The material sequenced was PBMCs, taken after 24 months of ibrutinib treatment. The receptors shown here come from a human donor with chronic lymphocytic leukemia. Both conserved end residues are part of each CDR3.

J: TRBJ2-7
V: TRBV5-6
CDR3: CASGPNGIYEQYF

J: TRBJ2-3
V: TRBV30
CDR3: CAWSLMADTQYF

J: TRBJ2-2
V: TRBV11-3
CDR3: CASSLLDGELFF

J: TRBJ2-7
V: TRBV6-5
CDR3: CATGRGLTYEQYF

J: TRBJ2-1
V: TRBV19
CDR3: CASSTLADLGNEQFF

J: TRBJ2-2
V: TRBV30
CDR3: CAWSVSSTNTGELFF

J: TRBJ1-5
V: TRBV19
CDR3: CASSIRTVSNQPQHF

J: TRBJ1-1
V: TRBV30
CDR3: CAWRNQGRARTEAFF

J: TRBJ2-7
V: TRBV28
CDR3: CASSPLVREQYF

J: TRBJ2-2
V: TRBV4-1
CDR3: CASSPDRNTGELFF

J: TRBJ1-2
V: TRBV30
CDR3: CAWSVDPRANYGYTF

J: TRBJ1-5
V: TRBV6-6
CDR3: CASKQGGDQPQHF

J: TRBJ1-5
V: TRBV4-2
CDR3: CASSKPPRQPDSNQPQHF

J: TRBJ2-3
V: TRBV7-3
CDR3: CASSLLPTSGSRDTQYF

J: TRBJ1-2
V: TRBV2
CDR3: CASSEGTNYGYTF

J: TRBJ1-3
V: TRBV19
CDR3: CASSTRQVISGNTIYF

J: TRBJ2-7
V: TRBV7-9
CDR3: CASSLRINPDEQYF

J: TRBJ2-7
V: TRBV14
CDR3: CASRATGESYEQYF

J: TRBJ1-2
V: TRBV6-5
CDR3: CASSPTGDYGYTF

J: TRBJ2-1
V: TRBV30
CDR3: CAWSGSGSGEQFF

J: TRBJ2-7
V: TRBV18
CDR3: CASSINPDPDEQYF

J: TRBJ2-1
V: TRBV12-5
CDR3: CASEGGGRSYNEQFF